This T cell receptor (beta chain) appears in the sequencing data of a study of coeliac disease. Overall study context: Without high-resolution HLA typing, biased TRBV7-2 usage was queried. Overall study findings and caveats: Largely private TRB repertoires meant most sequences were sample-unique. Lower clonality than controls marked TRB and TRG repertoires from active celiac intraepithelial and lamina propria samples.

Germline V gene data show CDR1 as KGHSH and CDR2 as LQKENI. Between the trimmed V and J ends, which lost 2 bases and 3 bases, there was a span of 11 bases. The CDR3 extends over 15 amino acids. This clone was recorded only once. Its antigen is not identified. The assay was immunoSEQ multiplex PCR, and TCRdb's table has in-frame clones only and misses some. Here the sample spans about 6,600 clones, 65% to 80% being singletons. Source material: lamina propria lymphocytes from the gut. This sequence joins TRBV18 and TRBJ1-5; D is perhaps TRBD1 (6 bases). The sequence was collected from a woman under 30 with active celiac disease. The DNA for the CDR3 is TGTGCCAGCTCACCAGCGACAGGCCTCAATCAGCCCCAGCATTTT. This gives the protein CASSPATGLNQPQHF.